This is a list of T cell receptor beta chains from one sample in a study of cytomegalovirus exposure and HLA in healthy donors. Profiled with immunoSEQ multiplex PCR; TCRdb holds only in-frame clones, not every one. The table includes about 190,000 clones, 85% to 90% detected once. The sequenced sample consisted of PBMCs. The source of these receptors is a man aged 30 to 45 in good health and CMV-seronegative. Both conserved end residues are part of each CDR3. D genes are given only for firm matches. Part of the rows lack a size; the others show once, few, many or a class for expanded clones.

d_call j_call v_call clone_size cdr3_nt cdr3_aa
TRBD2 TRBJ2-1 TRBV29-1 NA TGCAGCGCCAAAAGGACTAGCGGGGAATACAATGAGCAGTTCTTC CSAKRTSGEYNEQFF
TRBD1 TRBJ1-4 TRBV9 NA TGTGCCAGCAGCGGCAACAGGGGTAACGAAAAACTGTTTTTT CASSGNRGNEKLFF
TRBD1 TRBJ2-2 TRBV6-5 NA TGTGCCAGCAGTCGGGACAGGGGTCGCACCGGGGAGCTGTTTTTT CASSRDRGRTGELFF
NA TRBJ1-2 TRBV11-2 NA TGTGCCAGCAGCTTTAACTCAGCGGGGAATGGCTACACCTTC CASSFNSAGNGYTF
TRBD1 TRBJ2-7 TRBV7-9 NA TGTGCCAGCAGCTTTCGGAACCAACAGGGGGCACGCTACGAGCAGTACTTC CASSFRNQQGARYEQYF
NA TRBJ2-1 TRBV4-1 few TGCGCCAGCAGCCAACCCCGGAGAGGGAGTGCCTACAATGAGCAGTTCTTC CASSQPRRGSAYNEQFF
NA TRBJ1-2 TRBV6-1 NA TGCGCCAGCAGTGAAGGTAGTGGGCGCGTCTATGGCTACACCTTC CASSEGSGRVYGYTF
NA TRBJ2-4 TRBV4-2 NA TGTGCCAGCAGCTCCGACAGCCCCAAAAACATTCAGTACTTC CASSSDSPKNIQYF
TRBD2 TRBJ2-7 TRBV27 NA TGTGCCAGCAGATCCGGGACTACCTCCTACGAGCAGTACTTC CASRSGTTSYEQYF
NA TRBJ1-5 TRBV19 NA TGTGCCAGTAGTATAGGAGGAGGCGGCGACCCCAATCAGCCCCAGCATTTT CASSIGGGGDPNQPQHF
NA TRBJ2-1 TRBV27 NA TGTGCCAGCACCAGTTTAACTAAGGGGTTTGGTGAGCAGTTCTTC CASTSLTKGFGEQFF
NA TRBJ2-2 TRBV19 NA TGTGCCAGTAGTTCTACGACAGGCGGGGAGCTGTTTTTT CASSSTTGGELFF
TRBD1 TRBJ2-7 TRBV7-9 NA TGTTCCAGCAGCTGGGATTCGACAGGGCTCCACGAGCAGTACTTC CSSSWDSTGLHEQYF
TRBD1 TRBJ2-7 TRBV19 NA TGTGCCACCACTTCCGGGACAGGCGCCTCCTACGAGCAGTACTTC CATTSGTGASYEQYF
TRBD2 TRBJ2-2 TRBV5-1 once TGCGCCAGCAGCCTGACTAGCGGGCGGACCGGGGAGCTGTTTTTT CASSLTSGRTGELFF
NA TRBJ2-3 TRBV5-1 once TGCGCCAGCAGCACAGGGACGGACCCAGATACGCAGTATTTT CASSTGTDPDTQYF
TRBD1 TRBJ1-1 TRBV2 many TGTGCCAGCAGTGACGAGACAGGGGGCTTAAACACTGAAGCTTTCTTT CASSDETGGLNTEAFF
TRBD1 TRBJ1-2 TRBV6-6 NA TGTGCCAGCAATCTACAGGGGTCTAACTATGGCTACACCTTC CASNLQGSNYGYTF
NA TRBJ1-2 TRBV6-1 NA TGTGCCAGCAGTGAACCCGGGACAAGCTATGGCTACACCTTC CASSEPGTSYGYTF
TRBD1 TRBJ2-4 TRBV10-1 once TGCGCCAGCAGTCAAGACAGGGATAACATTCAGTACTTC CASSQDRDNIQYF
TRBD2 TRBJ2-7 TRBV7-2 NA TGTGCCAGCAGCTTACAGGTCGGACTAGCGGGAGGTTACGAGCAGTACTTC CASSLQVGLAGGYEQYF
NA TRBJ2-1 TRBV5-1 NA TGCGCCAGCAGCTTGGTAGGGGCGGTGCAGTTCTTC CASSLVGAVQFF
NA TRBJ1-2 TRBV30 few TGTGCCTGGAGGATGTTGGTAGCCGGCTATGGCTACACCTTC CAWRMLVAGYGYTF
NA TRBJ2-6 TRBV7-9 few TGTTCCAGCAGCTTTGGGAGAGGGCTTTACTCTGGGGCCAACGTCCTGACTTTC CSSSFGRGLYSGANVLTF
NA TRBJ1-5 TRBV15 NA TGTGCCACCAGCAGATCCGGTGCAGGTAAGCCCCAGCATTTT CATSRSGAGKPQHF
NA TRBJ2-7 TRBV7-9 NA TGTGCCAGCAGCTCTCCCCGGGCCTACGAGCAGTACTTC CASSSPRAYEQYF
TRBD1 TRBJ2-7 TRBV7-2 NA TGTGCCAGCAGCTTAGGGACAGGGAGTCTCTACGAGCAGTACTTC CASSLGTGSLYEQYF
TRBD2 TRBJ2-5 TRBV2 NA TGTGCCAGCAGGGCCGAGCTAGCGGGGGACGAGACCCAGTACTTC CASRAELAGDETQYF
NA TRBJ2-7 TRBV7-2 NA TGTGCCAGCAGCTTAGAGGCGGACAGAGGCTGGGGCGAGCAGTACTTC CASSLEADRGWGEQYF
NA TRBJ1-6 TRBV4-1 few TGCGCCAGCAGCCAAGAAGCGAGGTCACCCCTCCACTTT CASSQEARSPLHF
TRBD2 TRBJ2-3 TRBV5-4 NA TGTGCCAGCAGCCGAGCGGCTAGCGGGGGGGCGGATACGCAGTATTTT CASSRAASGGADTQYF
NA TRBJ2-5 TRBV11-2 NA TGTGCCAGCAGCCCCCACAGATCGCAAGAGACCCAGTACTTC CASSPHRSQETQYF
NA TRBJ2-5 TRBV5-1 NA TGCGCCAGCAGCTTCTCGTGGGGGCTAGAGACCCAGTACTTC CASSFSWGLETQYF
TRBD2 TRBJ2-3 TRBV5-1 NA TGCGCCAGCAGCCCTCCCATTGGTAGCGGGGGGGCGGAGACGCAGTATTTT CASSPPIGSGGAETQYF
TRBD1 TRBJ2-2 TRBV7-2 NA TGTGCCAGCAGCTTAGTTGGGACAGGGGGCGCCGTCGGGGAGCTGTTTTTC CASSLVGTGGAVGELFF
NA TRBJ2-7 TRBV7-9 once TGTTCCAGCGGACGAGGAGGGCGCTTCGAGCAGTACTTC CSSGRGGRFEQYF
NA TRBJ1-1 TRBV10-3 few TGTGCCATCAGTGAGGGGTCCCAGGGGCTGAACACTGAAGCTTTCTTT CAISEGSQGLNTEAFF
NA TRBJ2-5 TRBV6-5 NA TGTGCCAGCAGTTACTCGTCCGGGTCCGGGGAGACCCAGTACTTC CASSYSSGSGETQYF
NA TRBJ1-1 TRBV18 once TGTGCCAGCTCCCTAGGGGTTGGCACTGAAGCTTTCTTT CASSLGVGTEAFF
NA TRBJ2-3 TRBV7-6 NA TGTGCCAGCAGCTCGGGAGACGGAAGTATGGATACGCAGTATTTT CASSSGDGSMDTQYF
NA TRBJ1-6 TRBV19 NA TGTGCCAGTATGGACTTCTACGACATCAATTCACCCCTCCACTTT CASMDFYDINSPLHF
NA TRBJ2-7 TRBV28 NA TGTGCCAGCAGTTATCATCGGAGCAACGGCTCCTACGAGCAGTACTTC CASSYHRSNGSYEQYF
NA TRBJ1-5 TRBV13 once TGTGCCAGCAGCAAGGGGGGGGAGCCCCAGCATTTT CASSKGGEPQHF
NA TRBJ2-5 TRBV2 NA TGTGCCAGCAGTGGGGCAGCTAAAGAGACCCAGTACTTC CASSGAAKETQYF
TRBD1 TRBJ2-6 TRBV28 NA TGTGCCACCGCGGCAGGGGGTTACTCTGGGGCCAACGTCCTGACTTTC CATAAGGYSGANVLTF
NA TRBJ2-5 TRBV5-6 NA TGTGCCAGCAGCTTTGAGGGAGAGACCCAGTACTTC CASSFEGETQYF
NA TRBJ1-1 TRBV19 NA TGTGCCAGTAAAGCGGGCGGCCGGATCACTGAAGCTTTCTTT CASKAGGRITEAFF
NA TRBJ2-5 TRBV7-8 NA TGTGCCAGCAGCCCCATGGAGGGGAGGAGGACAAAAGAGACCCAGTACTTC CASSPMEGRRTKETQYF
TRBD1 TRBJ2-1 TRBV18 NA TGTGCCAGCTCAGATGGGACAGGGAAGTTTAATGAGCAGTTCTTC CASSDGTGKFNEQFF
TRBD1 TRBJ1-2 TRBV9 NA TGTGCCAGCAGCAAGTGGACAGGTGGCTACACCTTC CASSKWTGGYTF
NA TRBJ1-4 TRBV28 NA TGTGCCAGCAGCCCAGAGGAGGGATCCTCTAATGAAAAACTGTTTTTC CASSPEEGSSNEKLFF
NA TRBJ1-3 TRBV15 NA TGTGCCACCAGCAGAAGACCCCCTGGTGGACTTTCTGGAAACACCATATATTTT CATSRRPPGGLSGNTIYF